The next 6 T cell receptor beta chains were all read from a single sample in a study of human T cells and chemical hapten exposure. Documented time point: patch test 2, 6 weeks after DPC sensitization. The treatment here: therapeutic diphenylcyclopropenone sensitization with weekly scalp DPC. TCRdb reprocessed the RACE reads with MiXCR, giving one entry per CDR3 protein. The sample comprises a few hundred thousand distinct CDR3 sequences, 6% to 7% of which are singletons, and roughly 5.4% rests with the top ten. The specimen was whole blood, collected in connection with sensitization to the hapten diphenylcyclopropenone (DPC). The receptor set was obtained from a young woman with alopecia areata. Some clones in this sample may be carry-over from other donors' samples.

This clonotype was seen a handful of times. The chain links TRBV29-1 to TRBJ2-4; TRBD1 or TRBD2 may be the D gene (5 bases each). This CDR3 is built from 15 residues. V was cut by 6 bases and J by 0 bases, with 15 bases left in between. Germline V gene data show CDR1 as SQVTM and CDR2 as ANQGSEA. DNA of the CDR3: TGCAGCGTGGCGGACTCGCAGGGAGCCAAAAACATTCAGTACTTC. Its protein is CSVADSQGAKNIQYF.

Ten or more counts support this clonotype. The chain links TRBV7-6 to TRBJ2-1, with 7 bases that match TRBD2. This CDR3 spans 13 amino acids. Germline CDR1 SGHVS, CDR2 FNYEAQ. V lost 8 bases, J lost 6 bases, and 7 bases stayed unmatched. CDR3 DNA: TGTGCCAGCCGGTGGCGGGGGATCAATGAGCAGTTCTTC. It specifies CASRWRGINEQFF.

The V and J genes are TRBV21-1 and TRBJ2-1; TRBD1 reflects the table's D call only, with no check against the DNA. TRBV21-1 is described as a pseudogene. The CDR3 totals 16 residues. CDR3 sequence: CASSKEGQGGNNEQFF. The DNA for the CDR3 is TGTGCCAGCAGCAAAGAGGGACAGGGGGGTAACAATGAGCAGTTCTTC.

This chain links TRBV5-1 with TRBJ2-2; a possible D gene is TRBD2 (5 bases). There are 17 residues in the CDR3. The V end was cut by 0 bases, the J end by 3 bases, with 15 bases between. Germline CDR1 is SGHRS and CDR2 is YFSETQ. DNA for the CDR3: TGCGCCAGCAGCTTGGATCCGGGGAAGACTTACACCGGGGAGCTGTTTTTT. It specifies CASSLDPGKTYTGELFF.

This rearrangement joins TRBV20-1 to TRBJ2-3; no clear D gene. The length of the CDR3 is 13 residues. The V end was cut by 0 bases, the J end by 14 bases, with 18 bases between. The germline gives CDR1 DFQATT, CDR2 SNEGSKA (reference sequence). CDR3 sequence (DNA): TGCAGTGCTAGAGATTATTTGGGCGGCGCTACGTATTTT. It specifies CSARDYLGGATYF.

The chain recombines TRBV18 with TRBJ2-7, with D hard to call. Trimming left V 3 bases short and J 5 bases short, with 11 bases between. CDR1 is KGHSH, CDR2 LQKENI, per germline. The CDR3 loop spans 13 amino acids. CDR3 sequence reads: CASSPSLYHEQYF. The CDR3 DNA reads as TGTGCCAGCTCACCCTCCCTATATCACGAGCAGTACTTC. Complete variable domain (other parts from reference TRBV18 and TRBJ2-7): NAGVMQNPRHLVRRRGQEARLRCSPMKGHSHVYWYRQLPEEGLKFMVYLQKENIIDESGMPKERFSAEFPKEGPSILRIQQVVRGDSAAYFCASSPSLYHEQYFGPGTRLTVT.